This T cell receptor (beta chain) was identified during a study of cytomegalovirus exposure and HLA in healthy donors (dated by TCRdb to 2016 to 2017). General notes on the study: An earlier analysis of around 600 of the donors reported more than 250 Gb of sequence data and around 110 million unique TCR beta sequences from about 200 million T cells. On average, roughly 240,000 unique TCR beta nucleotide sequences were sequenced per donor among fewer than 500 genotyped donors of the cohort, with about 19% of those sequences being non-productive. To predict cytomegalovirus infection status, the study brought together high-throughput TCR immunosequencing, statistical association of individual TCRs with disease status, and machine learning. The study aimed to test whether signatures of past pathogen exposure could be identified by cataloging public T cell receptors. Five DR-DQ haplotypes were treated as single units for association and clustering because of strong linkage in the cohort. HLA typing included class I and class II loci at four-digit resolution. Typing coverage varied by locus: about 620-630 donors for A, B, C, DRB1 and DQB1; roughly 560 for DQA1; about 590 for DPA1; 450 to 480 for DPB1. Using immunosequencing, the study profiled T cell repertoires from about 650 subjects and related those repertoires to cytomegalovirus serostatus. Of the approximately 370 genotyped donors, 81% were placed in the genetic ancestry cluster associated with self-reported Caucasian donors. In an earlier analysis of 587 of the donors, high-throughput TCR beta sequencing was used to judge whether each TCR beta V gene segment behaved as functional or pseudogenic. Along with the roughly 700-subject first cohort, a separate validation cohort of some 130 different subjects was used. A later genetic analysis used genome-wide SNP genotypes for about 65% of the roughly 700 donors, treating that subset as a discovery cohort. Every discovery cohort repertoire had been produced on one sequencing platform. Alongside the repertoire data, information on donor age, sex, ethnicity and CMV serostatus was compiled. Rather than using new phenotypic data, the later analysis identified candidate immune exposures from TCR beta sequences and from how often those sequences occurred across donors. In a later analysis, previously published TCR beta repertoires from roughly 710 donors were re-analyzed and high-resolution HLA genotyping was added so that TCR occurrence patterns could be studied. An early release covering about 600 HLA-typed donors comprised about 300 gigabases of sequencing data and around 86 million unique TCR sequences. What the study reported, not specific to this receptor: A further reported finding was that TCR beta sequences accurately predicted the HLA-A and HLA-B alleles for most subjects in the first cohort. According to the authors, the approach could potentially be generalized to other disease states and immunological phenotypes. In a later analysis, several top co-occurrence clusters were reported to appear linked to parvovirus B19, influenza, CMV and Epstein-Barr virus. Some IMGT-functional V segments, including TRBV6-2 and TRBV6-3, could not be distinguished by the 87-base-pair reads and were therefore excluded. In a later genetic analysis, fewer N-insertions in productive TCRs were reported among donors in an Asian-associated ancestry cluster than the roughly 700-donor mean. This cohort had only TCR beta chains sequenced, and the lack of alpha or paired-chain data limited which features could be detected. A later analysis found that HLA-associated TCR beta chains were more clonally expanded and had lower generation probabilities than equally common non-associated chains. The earlier analysis of about 600 of the donors excluded 15 to 20 rarely observed V segments, including chromosome 9 orphons, because counts were too low. When HLA alleles, especially DR and DQ, strongly co-occurred, TCR associations were difficult to assign to individual alleles. The classifier was reported to diagnose cytomegalovirus status with high specificity and sensitivity in both the original and validation cohorts. The study gave a list of over 150 TCR beta chains associated with cytomegalovirus. In an earlier analysis of 587 of the donors, most TCR beta V segments appeared in productive rearrangements about 87% or about 30% of the time, broadly matching IMGT annotations. Sequencing depth was assumed to be roughly uniform across donors in the presence/absence analyses, though that assumption may not hold. Correlated functional status among segregating V segments might be attributable to linkage disequilibrium, but an unknown experimental factor could not be ruled out. While some public TCRs were present in many individuals, most TCR sequences turned up only very rarely across donors. Immune exposure information for the cohort was limited to CMV serostatus. V-gene and J-gene trimming of TCR beta chains was associated with a missense DCLRE1C variant in a later genetic analysis, and the association was replicated in an independent cohort. Because HLA typing was unavailable for some donors at each locus, only the typed subset was used in association tests. According to a later analysis, TCR association rates differed among HLA loci, with DRB1 alleles showing the most associated TCRs and HLA-C alleles showing the fewest. In a later analysis, over 15,000 TCR beta sequences were associated with specific HLA alleles at a false discovery rate of 0.05. In vitro tests confirmed that three of the cytomegalovirus-associated TCR beta chains recognize cytomegalovirus antigens. The sequencing pipeline was judged likely to have produced a cluster of highly shared sequence variants as a technical artifact. According to a later analysis, most CMV-associated TCR beta chains appeared to be HLA-restricted, and the HLA associations seemed to be driven largely by CMV exposure.

The cohort comprised several hundred healthy bone marrow donors. Cohort members were all nominally healthy when sampled, although unrecorded immune exposures were likely present. The donor tested CMV seropositive, placing the donor among the approximately 290 seropositive members of the cohort. Every donor gave a peripheral blood sample, and the peripheral blood mononuclear cells from that sample were used for TCR beta sequencing. The Qiagen DNeasy Blood Extraction Kit was used to extract genomic DNA from the blood cell samples. The germline V gene (reference sequence) specifies SEHNR as CDR1 and FQNEAQ as CDR2. The CDR3 contains 17 residues, cysteine and phenylalanine counted. The only DNA kept is the CDR3, 51 bases in frame from the first base. On this clone itself: This receptor's antigen is unknown. The junction departs from the called germline gene at one end, perhaps through a read error.

The library was generated by the immunoSEQ multiplex PCR assay. The multiplex PCR relied on a mix of 60 forward primers for TCR Vbeta segments and 13 reverse primers for TCR Jbeta segments. A multiplex PCR assay on genomic DNA amplified the CDR3 region of rearranged TCR beta genes. The Illumina HiSeq System was used to sequence the amplified TCR beta libraries as 87-base-pair reads. Processing in the source paper ran as follows. A later analysis counted approximately 84 million unique TCR beta chains across the 550 to 750 repertoires, and roughly 10 million of these chains were shared by at least two donors. To remove PCR and sequencing errors, raw reads were error-corrected and collapsed into unique sequences using a nearest-neighbor algorithm that merged closely related sequences. CDR3 sequences were aligned to IMGT reference sequences to assign V, D and J gene segments. For a sequence to be retained, at least a six-nucleotide match to both a V gene segment and a J gene segment was required. Rearrangements were classified as productive when the CDR3 lacked stop codons and remained in frame with V and J, and all other rearrangements were classified as non-productive. CDR3 was defined by IMGT convention, running from the second conserved V-encoded cysteine to the conserved J-encoded phenylalanine. In an earlier analysis of more than 550 of the donors, sequences lacking an unambiguous match to a single V gene segment were excluded. An earlier analysis of several hundred of the donors classified V segments as functional when productive rearrangements were above 56.7% and as segregating when the standard deviation between donors was above 5%. To diagnose cytomegalovirus status from the catalog of TCR beta chain sequences, a statistical classification framework was built. In a later analysis, V and J genes were assigned by comparing TCR nucleotide sequences against IMGT/GENE-DB human TR gene sequences. Using the TCRdist pipeline, a later analysis assigned CDR3 sequences along with most-parsimonious VDJ recombination scenarios. In a later analysis, each TCR beta chain was defined by its CDR3 amino acid sequence together with its V-gene family, and reads without a unique V-gene family were excluded. A later analysis removed roughly 590 highly shared, low-generation-probability nucleotide sequences to deal with suspected cross-contamination and a sequencing artifact. In a later analysis, a clonal expansion index for each public chain was calculated from normalized within-repertoire ranks of inferred template counts. A later analysis computed generation probabilities with a VDJ recombination model fitted to out-of-frame rearrangements, and checked the results against IGoR. In a later analysis, hypergeometric tests were used to score TCR-TCR, TCR-HLA and TCR-CMV co-occurrence, with a repertoire-size bias correction applied to TCR pairs. In a later analysis, false discovery rates were estimated by permuting HLA or CMV assignments 20 times. In a later analysis, co-occurring TCRs were grouped with DBSCAN, and TCRdist sequence similarity was added when clustering was performed within HLA-allele-positive subsets. For co-occurrence clustering, repertoires with fewer than 30,000 or more than 120,000 public chains were excluded, along with a handful of repertoires with anomalous nucleotide sharing. TCRdb carries this immuneACCESS record with in-frame sequences only. Its versions omit some clonotypes, under half of them owing to an unresolved V gene in the studies checked, with the rest unexplained. V and J calls and clone size are copied from that table; D and trimming were computed from the DNA. The sample has about 160,000 clones on record, 60% to 75% of them singletons. Jointly, the top ten make up 2.5% to 3.5% of the sample.

The chain uses TRBV7-9 and TRBJ1-4, and possibly TRBD1, on 5 matching bases. The sequencing sample was made of PBMCs. The sequence derives from a woman in her forties or fifties in good health and CMV-seropositive. The DNA sequence follows: TGTTCCAGCAGCTTAGCGCGGGGCCTATCAACTAATGAAAAACTGTTTTTT. Its amino acids are CSSSLARGLSTNEKLFF.